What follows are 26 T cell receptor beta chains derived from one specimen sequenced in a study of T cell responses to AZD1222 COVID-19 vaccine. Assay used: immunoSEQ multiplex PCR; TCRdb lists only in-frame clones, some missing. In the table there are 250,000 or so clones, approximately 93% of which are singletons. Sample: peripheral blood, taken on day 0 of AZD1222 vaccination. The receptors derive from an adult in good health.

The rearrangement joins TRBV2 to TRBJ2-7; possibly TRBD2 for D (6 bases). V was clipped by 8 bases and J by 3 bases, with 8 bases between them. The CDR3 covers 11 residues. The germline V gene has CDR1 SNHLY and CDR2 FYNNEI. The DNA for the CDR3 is TGTGCCAGCGGGACTGGCTACGAGCAGTACTTC. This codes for CASGTGYEQYF.

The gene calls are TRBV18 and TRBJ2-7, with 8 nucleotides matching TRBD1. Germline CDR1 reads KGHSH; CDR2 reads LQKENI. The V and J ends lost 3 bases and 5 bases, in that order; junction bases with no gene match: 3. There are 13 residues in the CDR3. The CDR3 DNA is TGTGCCAGCTCACCCGCAGGGGGCCACGAGCAGTACTTC. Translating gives CASSPAGGHEQYF.

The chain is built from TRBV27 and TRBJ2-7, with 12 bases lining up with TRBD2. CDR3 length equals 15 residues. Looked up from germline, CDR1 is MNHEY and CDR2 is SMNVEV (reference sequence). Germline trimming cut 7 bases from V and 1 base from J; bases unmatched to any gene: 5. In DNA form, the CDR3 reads TGTGCCAGCAAGCTAGCGGGAGGGATATCCTACGAGCAGTACTTC. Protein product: CASKLAGGISYEQYF.

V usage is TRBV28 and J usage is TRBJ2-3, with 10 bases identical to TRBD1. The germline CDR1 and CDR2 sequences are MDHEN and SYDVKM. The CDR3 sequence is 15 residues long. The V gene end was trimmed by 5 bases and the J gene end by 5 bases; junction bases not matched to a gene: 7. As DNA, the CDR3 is TGTGCCAGCAGTCCTCACGGACAGGGGGGAGATACGCAGTATTTT. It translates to CASSPHGQGGDTQYF.

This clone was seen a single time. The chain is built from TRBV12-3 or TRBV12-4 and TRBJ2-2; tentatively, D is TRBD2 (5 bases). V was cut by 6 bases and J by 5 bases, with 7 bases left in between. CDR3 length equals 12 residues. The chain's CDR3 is CASSRGTGELFF. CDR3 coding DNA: TGTGCCAGCAGCCGGGGAACCGGGGAGCTGTTTTTT.

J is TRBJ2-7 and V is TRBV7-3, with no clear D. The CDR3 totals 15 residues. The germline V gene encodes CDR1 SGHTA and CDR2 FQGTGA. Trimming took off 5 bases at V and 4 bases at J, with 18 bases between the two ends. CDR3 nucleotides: TGTGCCAGCAGCCCAGCCGGCGCCCACCGATACGAGCAGTACTTC. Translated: CASSPAGAHRYEQYF.

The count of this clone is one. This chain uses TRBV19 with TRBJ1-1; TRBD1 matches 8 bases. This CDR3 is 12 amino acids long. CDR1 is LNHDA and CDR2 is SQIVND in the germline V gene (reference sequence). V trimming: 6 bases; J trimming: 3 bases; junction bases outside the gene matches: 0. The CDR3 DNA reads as TGTGCCAGTAGACAGGGGGACACTGAAGCTTTCTTT. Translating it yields CASRQGDTEAFF.

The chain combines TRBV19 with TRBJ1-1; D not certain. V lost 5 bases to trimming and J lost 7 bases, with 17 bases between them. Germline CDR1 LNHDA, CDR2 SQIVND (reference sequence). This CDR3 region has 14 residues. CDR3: CASSSRTSNFEAFF. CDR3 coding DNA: TGTGCCAGTAGTTCGCGGACCTCGAACTTTGAAGCTTTCTTT.

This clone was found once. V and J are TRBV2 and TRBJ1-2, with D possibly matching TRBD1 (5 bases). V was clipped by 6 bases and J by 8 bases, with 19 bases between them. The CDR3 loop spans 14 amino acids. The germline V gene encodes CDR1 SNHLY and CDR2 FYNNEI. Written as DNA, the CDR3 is TGTGCCAGCAGCGCAGACCGGGCAGGGAGAGGCTACACCTTC. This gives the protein CASSADRAGRGYTF.

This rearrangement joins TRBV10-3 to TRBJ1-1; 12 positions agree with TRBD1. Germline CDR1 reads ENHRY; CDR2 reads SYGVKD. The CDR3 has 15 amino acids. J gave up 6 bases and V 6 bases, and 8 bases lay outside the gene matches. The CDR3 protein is CAIRGPGQGASEAFF. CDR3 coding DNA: TGTGCCATCAGGGGGCCGGGACAGGGGGCTTCTGAAGCTTTCTTT.

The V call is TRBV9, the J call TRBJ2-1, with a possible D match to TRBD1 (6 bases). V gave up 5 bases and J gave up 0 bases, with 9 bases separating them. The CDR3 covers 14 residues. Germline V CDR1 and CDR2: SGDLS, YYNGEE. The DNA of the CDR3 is TGTGCCAGCAGTCAGGGGAGCTCCTACAATGAGCAGTTCTTC. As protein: CASSQGSSYNEQFF.

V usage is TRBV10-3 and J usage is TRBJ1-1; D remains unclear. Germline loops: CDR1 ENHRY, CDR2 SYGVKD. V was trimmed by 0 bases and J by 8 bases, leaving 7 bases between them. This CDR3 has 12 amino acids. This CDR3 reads CAISESGREAFF. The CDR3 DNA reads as TGTGCCATCAGTGAGTCAGGACGGGAAGCTTTCTTT.

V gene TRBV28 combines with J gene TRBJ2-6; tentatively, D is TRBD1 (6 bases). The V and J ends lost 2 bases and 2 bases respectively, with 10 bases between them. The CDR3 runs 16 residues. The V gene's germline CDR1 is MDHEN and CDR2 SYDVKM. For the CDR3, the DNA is TGTGCCAGCAGTTTACCCCCAGGGGCTGGGGCCAACGTCCTGACTTTC. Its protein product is CASSLPPGAGANVLTF.

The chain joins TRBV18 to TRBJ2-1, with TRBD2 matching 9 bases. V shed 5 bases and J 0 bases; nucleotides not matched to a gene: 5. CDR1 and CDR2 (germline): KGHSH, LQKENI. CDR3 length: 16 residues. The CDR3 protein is CASSEFSGSSYNEQFF. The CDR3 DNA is TGTGCCAGCTCAGAGTTTAGCGGGAGCTCCTACAATGAGCAGTTCTTC.

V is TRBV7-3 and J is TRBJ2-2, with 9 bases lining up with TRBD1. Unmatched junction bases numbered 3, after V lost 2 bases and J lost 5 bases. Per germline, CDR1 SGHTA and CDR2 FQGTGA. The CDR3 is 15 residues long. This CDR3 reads CASSLGTGWTGELFF. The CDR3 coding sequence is TGTGCCAGCAGCTTAGGGACAGGGTGGACCGGGGAGCTGTTTTTT.

The CDR3 reads CASSLGTSGISGELFF. The CDR3 nucleotides are TGTGCCAGCAGCTTAGGGACTAGCGGGATCTCCGGGGAGCTGTTTTTT. This chain connects TRBV7-3 to TRBJ2-2, with 13 bases lining up with TRBD2. Looked up from germline, CDR1 is SGHTA and CDR2 is FQGTGA. This CDR3 is 16 amino acids long. V lost 2 bases and J lost 6; bases outside the gene matches: 3.

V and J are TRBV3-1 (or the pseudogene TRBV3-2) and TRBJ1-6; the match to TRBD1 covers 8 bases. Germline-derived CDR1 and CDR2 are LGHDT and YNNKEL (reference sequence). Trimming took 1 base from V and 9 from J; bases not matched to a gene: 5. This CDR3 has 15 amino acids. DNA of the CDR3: TGTGCCAGCAGCCAAGCCAGGACAGGGAGTTCACCCCTCCACTTT. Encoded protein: CASSQARTGSSPLHF.

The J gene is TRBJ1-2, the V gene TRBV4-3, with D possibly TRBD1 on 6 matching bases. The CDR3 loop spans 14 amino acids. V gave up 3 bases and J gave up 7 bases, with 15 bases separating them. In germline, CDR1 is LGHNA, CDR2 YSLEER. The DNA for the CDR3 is TGCGCCAGCAGCCAGTCAGGGGTTTCGGGTGGCTACACCTTC. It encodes CASSQSGVSGGYTF.

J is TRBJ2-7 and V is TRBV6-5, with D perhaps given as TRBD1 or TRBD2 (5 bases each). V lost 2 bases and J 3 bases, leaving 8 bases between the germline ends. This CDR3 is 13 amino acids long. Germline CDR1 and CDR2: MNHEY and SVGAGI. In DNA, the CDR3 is TGTGCCAGCAGTTACCGGGACGGCTACGAGCAGTACTTC. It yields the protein CASSYRDGYEQYF.

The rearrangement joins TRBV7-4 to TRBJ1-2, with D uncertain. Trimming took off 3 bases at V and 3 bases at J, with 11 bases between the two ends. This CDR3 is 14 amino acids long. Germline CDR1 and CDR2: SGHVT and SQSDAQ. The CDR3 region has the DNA TGTGCCAGCAGCTTTACAAGGGTTTACTATGGCTACACCTTC. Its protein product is CASSFTRVYYGYTF.

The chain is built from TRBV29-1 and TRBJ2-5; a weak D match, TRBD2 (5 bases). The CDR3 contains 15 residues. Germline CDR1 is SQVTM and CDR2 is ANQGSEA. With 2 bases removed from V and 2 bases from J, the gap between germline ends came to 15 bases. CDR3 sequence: CSVEFRASRQETQYF. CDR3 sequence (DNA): TGCAGCGTTGAATTTCGGGCTAGCCGGCAAGAGACCCAGTACTTC.

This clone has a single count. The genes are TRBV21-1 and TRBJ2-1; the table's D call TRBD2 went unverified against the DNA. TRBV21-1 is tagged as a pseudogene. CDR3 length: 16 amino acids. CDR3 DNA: TGTGCCAGCAGCAAAGGGGACTGTTCCCACTACAATGAGCAGTTCTTC. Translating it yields CASSKGDCSHYNEQFF.

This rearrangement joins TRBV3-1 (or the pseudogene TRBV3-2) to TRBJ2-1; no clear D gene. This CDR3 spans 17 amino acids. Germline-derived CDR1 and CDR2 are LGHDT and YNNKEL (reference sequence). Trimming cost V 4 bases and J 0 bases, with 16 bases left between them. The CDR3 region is CASSPDPGSGSYNEQFF. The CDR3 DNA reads TGTGCCAGCAGCCCGGACCCAGGTTCCGGCTCCTACAATGAGCAGTTCTTC.

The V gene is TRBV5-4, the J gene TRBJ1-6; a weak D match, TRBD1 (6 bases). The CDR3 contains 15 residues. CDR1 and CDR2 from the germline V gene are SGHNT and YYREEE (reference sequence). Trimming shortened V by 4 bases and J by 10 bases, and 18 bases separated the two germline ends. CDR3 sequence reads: CASSAQGTLSSPLHF. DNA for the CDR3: TGTGCCAGCAGCGCTCAAGGGACACTTTCCTCACCCCTCCACTTT.

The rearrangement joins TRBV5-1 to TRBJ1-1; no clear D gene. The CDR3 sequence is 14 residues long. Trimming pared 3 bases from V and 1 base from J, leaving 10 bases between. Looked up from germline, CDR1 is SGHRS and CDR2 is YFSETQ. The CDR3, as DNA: TGCGCCAGCAGCTGGCGAAGTGGGAACACTGAAGCTTTCTTT. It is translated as CASSWRSGNTEAFF.

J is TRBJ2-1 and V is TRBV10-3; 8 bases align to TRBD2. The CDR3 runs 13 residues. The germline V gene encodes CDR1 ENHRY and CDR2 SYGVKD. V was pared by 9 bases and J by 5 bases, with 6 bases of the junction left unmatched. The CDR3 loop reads CAMKAGVDNEQFF. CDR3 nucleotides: TGTGCCATGAAAGCGGGAGTAGACAATGAGCAGTTCTTC.